This T cell receptor beta chain derives from a study of OX40 agonist ivuxolimab in advanced cancers. Study background: With ivuxolimab, an agonistic anti-OX40 (CD134) antibody, patients were treated. Patients with prior anti-PD-1, anti-PD-L1 or anti-CTLA-4 therapy were eligible; approximately 40% had some.

Findings of the study overall: CD4+ T cells averaged fewer expanded clones than CD8+ T cells. At 0.1 to 3.0 mg/kg and by week 6, CD4+ and CD8+ T cells in the blood had expanded clonally.

The protocol was immunoSEQ multiplex PCR, while the TCRdb copy is restricted to in-frame clones and leaves out a portion. Found here are 55,000 to 85,000 clones, 70% to 90% of them singletons; the top ten hold approximately 1.4%. Concerning this clone itself: The antigen is undetermined.

The germline V gene has CDR1 SGHTA and CDR2 FQGNSA. Trimming removed 1 base from V and 7 bases from J; junction bases left unmatched: 5. The CDR3 contains 16 residues. The chain links TRBV7-2 to TRBJ2-3; 13 bases are a match to TRBD2. The source was CD4+ or CD8+ T cells sorted from blood, collected in a trial of the OX40 agonist ivuxolimab. The receptor's source is an adult with an advanced solid tumor such as melanoma, head and neck, liver or kidney cancer. CDR3 protein: CASSLGTSGGANTQYF. CDR3 DNA: TGTGCCAGCAGCTTAGGCACTAGCGGGGGGGCGAATACGCAGTATTTT.